This TCR beta chain was profiled in a study of T cell responses to AZD1222 COVID-19 vaccine. V trimming: 6 bases; J trimming: 4 bases; junction bases outside the gene matches: 15. The CDR3 totals 17 residues. Germline loops: CDR1 MNHEY, CDR2 SMNVEV (reference sequence). The assay was immunoSEQ multiplex PCR, and TCRdb's table has in-frame clones only and misses some. This table holds tens of thousands of clones, about four fifths found once. The sequences come from peripheral blood, collected 28 days after the second AZD1222 dose. The chain couples TRBV27 to TRBJ1-1; TRBD1 agrees at 9 bases. This receptor was identified in an adult who received the AZD1222 COVID-19 vaccine. CDR3 in amino acids: CASSLHGGTGWGTEAFF. The DNA for the CDR3 is TGTGCCAGCAGCCTCCACGGGGGGACAGGGTGGGGCACTGAAGCTTTCTTT.